Listed below are T cell receptor beta chains from one sample, sequenced in a study of human T cells and chemical hapten exposure. TCRdb itself ran the RACE reads through MiXCR, one entry per CDR3 protein. The repertoire holds 90,000 or so distinct CDR3 sequences, with about 10% as singletons. The sequenced sample was whole blood, obtained in connection with sensitization to the hapten diphenylcyclopropenone (DPC). These receptors all stem from a man aged 35-49 years with alopecia areata. Some clones in this sample may be carry-over from other donors' samples. CDR3s include the opening cysteine and the closing phenylalanine or tryptophan. The order of the fields is clone size, V gene, J gene, D gene, CDR3 protein, CDR3 DNA. A D gene is named only where the DNA matches it firmly. Expanded clones get a size class; other rows say once, few or many, or leave the size out.

clone size: -; V gene: TRBV3-1; J gene: TRBJ1-2; D gene: -; CDR3 protein: CASSQVGWNHGYTF; CDR3 DNA: TGTGCCAGCAGCCAAGTCGGCTGGAACCATGGCTACACCTTC
clone size: few; V gene: TRBV27; J gene: TRBJ2-1; D gene: -; CDR3 protein: CASSDGAYNEQFF; CDR3 DNA: TGTGCCAGCAGTGACGGGGCCTACAATGAGCAGTTCTTC
clone size: few; V gene: TRBV12-3/TRBV12-4; J gene: TRBJ2-1; D gene: -; CDR3 protein: CASSYGVGGNEQFF; CDR3 DNA: TGTGCCAGCAGTTACGGGGTCGGAGGCAATGAGCAGTTCTTC
clone size: many; V gene: TRBV12-3/TRBV12-4; J gene: TRBJ1-2; D gene: TRBD1; CDR3 protein: CASTREDRRNGYTF; CDR3 DNA: TGTGCCAGCACCCGAGAGGACAGGAGGAATGGCTACACCTTC
clone size: -; V gene: TRBV5-1; J gene: TRBJ1-1; D gene: TRBD1; CDR3 protein: CASSIQGTEAFF; CDR3 DNA: TGCGCCAGCAGCATACAGGGGACTGAAGCTTTCTTT
clone size: many; V gene: TRBV12-3/TRBV12-4; J gene: TRBJ1-1; D gene: -; CDR3 protein: CASSLALPQNTEAFF; CDR3 DNA: TGTGCCAGCAGTTTAGCGCTACCTCAGAACACTGAAGCTTTCTTT
clone size: many; V gene: TRBV6-5; J gene: TRBJ1-2; D gene: TRBD1; CDR3 protein: CASSSVPGQGAVGYTF; CDR3 DNA: TGTGCCAGCAGTTCCGTCCCGGGACAGGGGGCGGTTGGCTACACCTTC
clone size: few; V gene: TRBV28; J gene: TRBJ1-2; D gene: -; CDR3 protein: CASSSKVGYTF; CDR3 DNA: TGTGCCAGCAGCTCAAAAGTTGGCTACACCTTC
clone size: -; V gene: TRBV29-1; J gene: TRBJ1-1; D gene: TRBD1; CDR3 protein: CSVGGGQINTEAFF; CDR3 DNA: TGCAGCGTTGGGGGGGGACAGATTAACACTGAAGCTTTCTTT
clone size: many; V gene: TRBV5-1; J gene: TRBJ2-7; D gene: TRBD2; CDR3 protein: CASKGWTSGPSEQYF; CDR3 DNA: TGCGCCAGCAAAGGTTGGACTAGCGGTCCCAGCGAGCAGTACTTC
clone size: few; V gene: TRBV3-1; J gene: TRBJ2-5; D gene: TRBD1; CDR3 protein: CASSPTGAETQYF; CDR3 DNA: TGTGCCAGCAGTCCGACAGGGGCCGAGACCCAGTACTTC
clone size: -; V gene: TRBV29-1; J gene: TRBJ1-1; D gene: -; CDR3 protein: CSVSGTRRGGSTEAFF; CDR3 DNA: TGCAGCGTTTCCGGGACAAGGAGGGGCGGTAGCACTGAAGCTTTCTTT
clone size: many; V gene: TRBV24-1; J gene: TRBJ2-2; D gene: -; CDR3 protein: CATSDRRRDTGELFF; CDR3 DNA: TGTGCCACCAGTGATCGGCGGCGGGACACCGGGGAGCTGTTTTTT
clone size: many; V gene: TRBV20-1; J gene: TRBJ2-3; D gene: -; CDR3 protein: CSARDYPGNPDTQYF; CDR3 DNA: TGCAGTGCTAGAGATTACCCAGGGAACCCAGATACGCAGTATTTT
clone size: many; V gene: TRBV6-5; J gene: TRBJ2-3; D gene: -; CDR3 protein: CASSQTGIVDTQYF; CDR3 DNA: TGTGCCAGCAGCCAAACAGGGATTGTAGATACGCAGTATTTT
clone size: -; V gene: TRBV7-3; J gene: TRBJ2-7; D gene: -; CDR3 protein: CASRSDTGRGEQYF; CDR3 DNA: TGTGCCAGCAGGTCCGACACCGGTCGGGGCGAGCAGTACTTC
clone size: few; V gene: TRBV19; J gene: TRBJ2-1; D gene: -; CDR3 protein: CASSTRSLNEQFF; CDR3 DNA: TGTGCCAGTAGTACCAGGAGCCTCAATGAGCAGTTCTTC
clone size: -; V gene: TRBV12-3/TRBV12-4; J gene: TRBJ2-1; D gene: TRBD2; CDR3 protein: CASSPGLESNEQFF; CDR3 DNA: TGTGCCAGCAGCCCGGGACTAGAAAGTAATGAGCAGTTCTTC
clone size: -; V gene: TRBV6-2/TRBV6-3; J gene: TRBJ2-2; D gene: TRBD2; CDR3 protein: CASRGSGRTNTGELFF; CDR3 DNA: TGTGCCAGCAGGGGTAGCGGGAGGACGAACACCGGGGAGCTGTTTTTT
clone size: -; V gene: TRBV6-2/TRBV6-3; J gene: TRBJ2-1; D gene: -; CDR3 protein: CASKRDMRNEQFF; CDR3 DNA: TGTGCCAGTAAGCGGGACATGCGCAATGAGCAGTTCTTC
clone size: -; V gene: TRBV19; J gene: TRBJ2-1; D gene: TRBD2; CDR3 protein: CASKWREHDKQFF; CDR3 DNA: TGTGCCAGTAAGTGGCGGGAGCATGATAAGCAGTTCTTC
clone size: few; V gene: TRBV3-2; J gene: TRBJ2-1; D gene: -; CDR3 protein: CASSPQTLSSYNEQFF; CDR3 DNA: TGTGCCAGCAGCCCCCAAACACTGAGCTCCTACAATGAGCAGTTCTTC
clone size: few; V gene: TRBV27; J gene: TRBJ1-5; D gene: -; CDR3 protein: CASSPGSRYQPQNF; CDR3 DNA: TGTGCCAGCAGCCCAGGGAGTCGCTATCAGCCCCAGAATTTT
clone size: few; V gene: TRBV4-2; J gene: TRBJ2-3; D gene: -; CDR3 protein: CASSQDPEDAQYF; CDR3 DNA: TGTGCCAGCAGCCAAGACCCCGAGGATGCGCAGTATTTT
clone size: -; V gene: TRBV3-1; J gene: TRBJ2-2; D gene: TRBD1; CDR3 protein: CASSQAQGVVSGELFF; CDR3 DNA: TGTGCCAGCAGCCAAGCCCAGGGGGTTGTTTCCGGGGAGCTGTTTTTT
clone size: few; V gene: TRBV20-1; J gene: TRBJ1-5; D gene: -; CDR3 protein: CSAKGTAQPQHF; CDR3 DNA: TGCAGTGCCAAGGGTACAGCTCAGCCCCAGCATTTT
clone size: -; V gene: TRBV20-1; J gene: TRBJ2-2; D gene: TRBD1; CDR3 protein: CSVRTLIGLTGANTGELFF; CDR3 DNA: TGCAGTGTTAGGACACTAATCGGGTTGACAGGGGCGAACACCGGGGAGCTGTTTTTT
clone size: -; V gene: TRBV2; J gene: TRBJ2-6; D gene: -; CDR3 protein: CARAGSGANVLTF; CDR3 DNA: TGTGCCAGGGCAGGGTCTGGGGCCAACGTCCTGACTTTC
clone size: few; V gene: TRBV7-2; J gene: TRBJ1-6; D gene: -; CDR3 protein: CASSTARPGSYNSPLHF; CDR3 DNA: TGTGCCAGCAGCACCGCGCGGCCTGGGTCCTATAATTCACCCCTCCACTTT
clone size: -; V gene: TRBV7-2; J gene: TRBJ2-7; D gene: -; CDR3 protein: CASSPIPSRSAGGYEQYF; CDR3 DNA: TGTGCCAGCAGCCCCATTCCCAGTCGAAGCGCCGGGGGCTACGAGCAGTACTTC
clone size: few; V gene: TRBV7-2; J gene: TRBJ2-7; D gene: -; CDR3 protein: CASSLGDQFFYEQYF; CDR3 DNA: TGTGCCAGCAGCTTAGGGGACCAATTTTTCTACGAGCAGTACTTC
clone size: few; V gene: TRBV23-1; J gene: TRBJ2-7; D gene: -; CDR3 protein: CASPRLRVSPYEQYF; CDR3 DNA: TGCGCCAGCCCTCGACTCAGGGTATCCCCCTACGAGCAGTACTTC
clone size: -; V gene: TRBV14; J gene: TRBJ2-1; D gene: -; CDR3 protein: CASSQAGTSPANEQFF; CDR3 DNA: TGTGCCAGCAGCCAGGCCGGGACGAGTCCTGCCAATGAGCAGTTCTTC
clone size: -; V gene: TRBV19; J gene: TRBJ2-2; D gene: -; CDR3 protein: CASSIVRSNTGELFF; CDR3 DNA: TGTGCCAGTAGTATCGTAAGGAGTAACACCGGGGAGCTGTTTTTT
clone size: few; V gene: TRBV7-9; J gene: TRBJ2-7; D gene: -; CDR3 protein: CASSFGVDEQYF; CDR3 DNA: TGTGCCAGCAGCTTCGGGGTGGACGAGCAGTACTTC
clone size: -; V gene: TRBV5-5; J gene: TRBJ1-1; D gene: -; CDR3 protein: CASSFTPIDSRSTEAFF; CDR3 DNA: TGTGCCAGCAGCTTCACCCCCATCGACAGTAGGAGCACTGAAGCTTTCTTT
clone size: many; V gene: TRBV29-1; J gene: TRBJ2-6; D gene: -; CDR3 protein: CSVEELSGANVLTF; CDR3 DNA: TGCAGCGTTGAAGAATTGTCTGGGGCCAACGTCCTGACTTTC
clone size: -; V gene: TRBV7-2; J gene: TRBJ2-1; D gene: -; CDR3 protein: CASSLGTEYNEQFF; CDR3 DNA: TGTGCCAGCAGCCTTGGGACGGAATACAATGAGCAGTTCTTC
clone size: -; V gene: TRBV29-1; J gene: TRBJ1-1; D gene: -; CDR3 protein: CSVPILGEDNTEAFF; CDR3 DNA: TGCAGCGTTCCAATCTTGGGGGAGGATAATACTGAAGCTTTCTTT
clone size: many; V gene: TRBV20-1; J gene: TRBJ1-4; D gene: TRBD1; CDR3 protein: CSALPVGTAAFGLFF; CDR3 DNA: TGCAGTGCTTTACCGGTAGGGACAGCCGCTTTTGGTCTGTTTTTT
clone size: few; V gene: TRBV28; J gene: TRBJ2-7; D gene: -; CDR3 protein: CATNAGSIAYEQYF; CDR3 DNA: TGTGCCACTAACGCTGGGAGTATCGCCTACGAGCAGTACTTC
clone size: -; V gene: TRBV2; J gene: TRBJ1-1; D gene: TRBD1; CDR3 protein: CASRGTGGFENTEAFF; CDR3 DNA: TGTGCCAGCAGGGGGACAGGGGGATTCGAGAACACTGAAGCTTTCTTT
clone size: -; V gene: TRBV28; J gene: TRBJ2-3; D gene: TRBD1; CDR3 protein: CASSLLTGQGADTQYF; CDR3 DNA: TGTGCCAGCAGTTTATTGACCGGACAGGGGGCAGATACGCAGTATTTT
clone size: -; V gene: TRBV19; J gene: TRBJ2-7; D gene: -; CDR3 protein: CASSIGRLGTYEQYF; CDR3 DNA: TGTGCCAGTAGTATAGGTCGGCTGGGGACCTACGAGCAGTACTTC
clone size: many; V gene: TRBV28; J gene: TRBJ1-4; D gene: TRBD1; CDR3 protein: CASSLGQDEKLFF; CDR3 DNA: TGTGCCAGCAGTTTAGGACAGGATGAAAAACTGTTTTTT
clone size: many; V gene: TRBV5-1; J gene: TRBJ1-2; D gene: -; CDR3 protein: CASSLADGQGSYGYTF; CDR3 DNA: TGCGCCAGCAGCTTGGCCGATGGTCAGGGTTCGTATGGCTACACCTTC